Following are 13 T cell receptor beta chains from one sample sequenced in a study of PD-1 blockade in classical Hodgkin lymphoma. The protocol was immunoSEQ multiplex PCR, while the TCRdb copy is restricted to in-frame clones and leaves out a portion. The data show around 45,000 clones, with 70% to 80% seen just once and around 3% held by the top ten. All trial patients relapsed after autologous stem cell transplantation. The sample was peripheral blood mononuclear cells (PBMCs), taken at baseline. These receptors were collected from a human donor with classical Hodgkin lymphoma.

The chain recombines TRBV27 with TRBJ1-5, with TRBD1 as a possible D gene (5 bases). Trimming took 5 bases from V and 2 from J, leaving 10 bases between them. The CDR3 covers 14 residues. Per the germline V gene, CDR1 is MNHEY and CDR2 is SMNVEV (reference sequence). CDR3 DNA sequence: TGTGCCAGCAGTGTCGGACAAGGCAATCAGCCCCAGCATTTT. Translated, it gives CASSVGQGNQPQHF.

The chain recombines TRBV7-2 with TRBJ1-3; D possibly corresponds to TRBD1 (5 bases). There are 14 residues in the CDR3. Germline values: CDR1 SGHTA, CDR2 FQGNSA. Trimming pared 5 bases from V and 1 base from J, leaving 9 bases between. In DNA, the CDR3 is TGTGCCAGCAGCCGAGGGGTATCTGGAAACACCATATATTTT. Protein product: CASSRGVSGNTIYF.

This rearrangement joins TRBV14 to TRBJ2-7, with TRBD2 as a possible D gene (5 bases). V was shortened by 5 bases and J by 3 bases, with 14 bases between the two germline ends. CDR1 is SGHDN, CDR2 FVKESK, per germline. CDR3 length: 14 residues. Here the CDR3 DNA reads TGTGCCAGCAGCGTTGGCCACGGACTCTACGAGCAGTACTTC. It codes for CASSVGHGLYEQYF.

The rearrangement uses TRBV2 and TRBJ2-2; D uncertain. The CDR3 loop spans 15 amino acids. The V gene's germline CDR1 is SNHLY and CDR2 FYNNEI. The V and J ends lost 6 bases and 4 bases respectively, with 15 bases between them. Here the CDR3 reads CASRVKDHRTGELFF. CDR3 nucleotide sequence: TGTGCCAGCAGGGTCAAAGACCACCGCACCGGGGAGCTGTTTTTT. Variable domain in full (rest from reference TRBV2 and TRBJ2-2): EPEVTQTPSHQVTQMGQEVILRCVPISNHLYFYWYRQILGQKVEFLVSFYNNEISEKSEIFDDQFSVERPDGSNFTLKIRSTKLEDSAMYFCASRVKDHRTGELFFGEGSRLTVL.

This chain joins TRBV7-9 and TRBJ1-1; the match to TRBD1 covers 7 bases. J was trimmed by 1 base and V by 5 bases; bases with no gene match: 1. Germline V gene sequence: CDR1 SEHNR, CDR2 FQNEAQ (reference sequence). The CDR3 extends over 13 amino acids. CDR3 loop: CASSRQGNTEAFF. DNA for the CDR3: TGTGCCAGCAGCAGACAGGGGAACACTGAAGCTTTCTTT.

The V call is TRBV6-5, the J call TRBJ1-1; the D is unclear. CDR3 size: 14 residues. The V gene lost 6 bases and the J gene lost 1 base, with 12 bases spanning the gap. In germline, CDR1 is MNHEY, CDR2 SVGAGI. CDR3 protein: CASRTLGKNTEAFF. In DNA, the CDR3 is TGTGCCAGCAGAACGCTGGGTAAGAACACTGAAGCTTTCTTT.

The rearrangement uses TRBV5-4 and TRBJ2-7; D not resolved. This CDR3 has 12 amino acids. CDR1 is SGHNT, CDR2 YYREEE, per germline (reference sequence). V was shortened by 0 bases and J by 5 bases, with 6 bases between the two germline ends. The CDR3 DNA reads as TGTGCCAGCAGCTTGGTAGACCACGAGCAGTACTTC. The encoded protein is CASSLVDHEQYF.

This clone has a handful of counts. Other DNA sequences in this specimen translate into the identical CDR3. The chain employs TRBV6-6 and TRBJ2-7; 10 bases line up with TRBD2. This CDR3 has 16 residues. Losses at the gene ends were 0 bases for V and 2 bases for J; bases not matched to a gene: 4. Germline V gene lookup returns CDR1 MNHNY and CDR2 SVGAGI (reference sequence). This CDR3 reads CASSYSRTSGTYEQYF. Written as DNA, the CDR3 is TGTGCCAGCAGTTACTCGAGGACTAGCGGAACCTACGAGCAGTACTTC.

The chain uses TRBV2 and TRBJ1-5; 9 nucleotides match TRBD1. Germline CDR1 and CDR2: SNHLY and FYNNEI. The CDR3 is 15 residues long. The V gene end was trimmed by 4 bases and the J gene end by 6 bases; junction bases not matched to a gene: 7. CDR3 loop: CASSGRGQGIQPQHF. The CDR3 nucleotides read TGTGCCAGCAGTGGTAGAGGACAGGGGATTCAGCCCCAGCATTTT.

The genes are TRBV25-1 and TRBJ2-7, with 10 bases fitting TRBD2. Germline CDR1 MGHDK, CDR2 SYGVNS. CDR3 size: 15 residues. Unmatched junction bases numbered 14, after V lost 10 bases and J lost 5 bases. The CDR3 DNA reads TGTGCCAACTCCCGCACCGCTAGCGGGGGCCACGAGCAGTACTTC. As protein: CANSRTASGGHEQYF.

The gene calls are TRBV27 and TRBJ1-1; TRBD1 matches 7 bases. V lost 4 bases to trimming and J lost 0 bases; unmatched junction nucleotides: 8. The germline V gene has CDR1 MNHEY and CDR2 SMNVEV (reference sequence). The CDR3 loop spans 16 amino acids. CDR3 coding DNA: TGTGCCAGCAGTTCAACCCCAGGGGGTTTGAACACTGAAGCTTTCTTT. This encodes CASSSTPGGLNTEAFF.

This clone has a handful of counts. The chain recombines TRBV13 with TRBJ2-5, with D possibly matching TRBD2 (5 bases). Germline V gene lookup returns CDR1 PRHDT and CDR2 FYEKMQ (reference sequence). CDR3 length equals 12 residues. Trimming cost V 2 bases and J 10 bases, with 11 bases left between them. CDR3 sequence (DNA): TGTGCCAGCAGCTTAACTATACGGGACCAGTACTTC. This codes for CASSLTIRDQYF.

The gene calls are TRBV5-1 and TRBJ1-2; 9 nucleotides agree with TRBD1. The V gene end was trimmed by 0 bases and the J gene end by 3 bases; junction bases not matched to a gene: 9. CDR1 SGHRS and CDR2 YFSETQ come from the germline V gene. The CDR3 contains 17 residues. The CDR3 loop is CASSLVRDRGKDYGYTF. The CDR3 coding sequence is TGCGCCAGCAGCTTGGTCCGCGACAGGGGGAAGGACTATGGCTACACCTTC.